This T cell receptor beta chain is drawn from a study of shared T cell receptors in the human thymus (dated by TCRdb to the early 2020s). Study-wide context: The study examined how self-reactive, shared T-cell receptor alpha chains are generated in the human thymus.

In regard to this clone: It lacks a known antigen. Base qualities are not at hand, and no much larger clone is one base apart.

CDR1 is given as SGHRS and CDR2 as YFSETQ, both from the germline V gene. V has 2 bases trimmed and J has 4 bases trimmed; junction bases matching no gene number 6. The CDR3 sequence holds 15 residues, the cysteine and phenylalanine included. Solely the CDR3 DNA is kept, with 45 bases framed from the first base. The receptor library was made with the immunoSEQ multiplex PCR assay. TCRdb stores this immuneACCESS table with in-frame sequences only. Part of the clones is absent; in the studies checked, under half of the shortfall reflects unresolved V genes, and no reason is known for the rest. The sample table contains approximately 490,000 clones; only one count was recorded for around three quarters of them. Together, the top ten hold more than 0.01% of the sample. Separately, the same data were catalogued under a study of human thymus T cells. Drawing on the second study: In Finland, the donors were immunologically healthy infants who were having open corrective cardiac surgery for congenital heart defects. Thymus tissue was collected as surgical resects that were removed during corrective cardiac surgery. Usage of V and J gene segments appeared to be biased in both the thymic and the peripheral blood repertoires. According to the related research, thymic TCR repertoires were highly overlapping among unrelated individuals. TCR alpha and beta repertoires from about 8 infant thymus samples and a few related peripheral blood samples were characterized in the study. Donor ages ranging from about 6 to 250 days were recorded, and a handful of male and two female infants were included in the cohort. Thymocytes were mechanically released from the tissue and were stored as pellets of roughly 9-31 million cells at -70 degrees C. A QIAsymphony instrument was used to extract genomic DNA from frozen cell pellets. TCRB and TCRAD loci were amplified from a standardized quantity of quality-controlled genomic DNA using the immunoSEQ multiplex PCR assay. The V(D)J region was spanned by amplicons of a length sufficient to cover the CDR3 and to identify V and J genes. Through the commercial immunoSEQ service, the amplicons were sequenced on an Illumina platform. Primer bias and sequencing errors were corrected as previously described, and TCRAD and TCRB were defined on the basis of the IMGT database. immunoSEQ Analyzer 3.0 and VDJTools were used for repertoire analysis, which covered basic statistics, V/J segment usage, diversity estimates, rarefaction and pairwise overlap. Diversity was estimated with Chao1, ChaoE, Efron-Thisted, Shannon and inverse Simpson indices, and also on datasets down-sampled to the smallest sample. Repertoire overlap was determined by strict matching of CDR3 nucleotide sequence, V gene and J gene, and Jaccard-based multidimensional scaling clustering was applied. Thymus samples yielded on average approximately 860,000 unique TCRB clonotypes, compared with 80,000 to 95,000 from blood samples.

The TCR comes from a boy in the first two years of life with a congenital heart defect. Donor details come from another sample of the same person, matched by shared clones. The chain was built from TRBV5-1 and TRBJ2-5, and 9 junctional nucleotides match TRBD2. Specimen: thymocytes. CDR3 protein: CASSFGGRAVETQYF. The DNA is TGCGCCAGCAGCTTCGGCGGGAGGGCCGTAGAGACCCAGTACTTC.